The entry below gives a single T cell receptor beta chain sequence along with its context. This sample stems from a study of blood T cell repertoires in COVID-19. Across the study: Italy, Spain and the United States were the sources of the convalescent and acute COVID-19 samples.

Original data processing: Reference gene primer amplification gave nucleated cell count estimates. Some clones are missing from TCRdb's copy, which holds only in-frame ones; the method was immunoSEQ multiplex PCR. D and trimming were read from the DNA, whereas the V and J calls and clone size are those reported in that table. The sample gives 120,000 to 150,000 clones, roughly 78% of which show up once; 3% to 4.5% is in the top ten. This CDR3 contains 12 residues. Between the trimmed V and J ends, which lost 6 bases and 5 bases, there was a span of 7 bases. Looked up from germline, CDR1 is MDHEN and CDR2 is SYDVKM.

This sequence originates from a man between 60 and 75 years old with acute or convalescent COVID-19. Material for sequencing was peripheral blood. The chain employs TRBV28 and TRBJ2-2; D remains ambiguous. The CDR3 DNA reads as TGTGCCAGCAGCCCTAGAACCGGGGAGCTGTTTTTT. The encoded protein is CASSPRTGELFF.